A single sample is the source of the 31 T cell receptor beta chains below, sequenced in a study of T-cell reconstitution after alpha-beta-depleted transplantation in children. The authors prepared the TCRbeta library with unique molecular identifiers. TCRdb redid the calling of the PCR reads with MiXCR, one entry per CDR3 protein. The sample has about 980,000 distinct CDR3 sequences; about 29% are singletons. The sequencing used PBMCs, mostly from graft donor cells, collected 360 days after TCRalphabeta/CD19-depleted stem cell transplant. Receptors originate from a boy under two years old who had a stem cell transplant for SCID, so the T cells may come from the graft donor.

This clonotype has more than one count but fewer than ten. The rearrangement links TRBV10-2 to TRBJ2-2; D ambiguous. Germline V lookup: CDR1 WSHSY, CDR2 SAAADI. The ends were cut back, 7 bases at V and 2 bases at J, with 11 bases in the middle. The CDR3 covers 14 residues. The CDR3 region is CASKDGSNTGELFF. The CDR3 nucleotides are TGCGCCAGCAAGGATGGAAGTAACACCGGGGAGCTGTTTTTT.

The chain recombines TRBV12-5 with TRBJ2-2; TRBD2 matches 11 bases. Germline-derived CDR1 and CDR2 are LGHNT and FRNRAP. This CDR3 has 16 amino acids. J gave up 4 bases and V 4 bases, and 5 bases lay outside the gene matches. The CDR3 DNA reads TGTGCTAGTGGTTCGACTAGCGGGGACCTCACCGGGGAGCTGTTTTTT. It encodes CASGSTSGDLTGELFF.

This clonotype was seen only once. The rearrangement uses TRBV2 and TRBJ1-5; maybe TRBD1 (6 bases). Trimming left V 6 bases short and J 1 base short, with 13 bases between. The germline V gene encodes CDR1 SNHLY and CDR2 FYNNEI. The CDR3 totals 15 residues. The CDR3 DNA follows: TGTGCCAGCAGACAGGGTTTGAGGAGCAATCAGCCCCAGCATTTT. The encoded protein is CASRQGLRSNQPQHF.

This clonotype was seen a few times. The chain combines TRBV20-1 with TRBJ2-1, with 9 bases matching TRBD1. Germline V gene data show CDR1 as DFQATT and CDR2 as SNEGSKA (reference sequence). With 5 bases clipped from V and 9 bases from J, the junction kept 11 bases outside the gene matches. The CDR3 contains 14 residues. The CDR3 DNA reads TGCAGTGCTCACCGGGACAGGGTCACTGGTGAGCAGTTCTTC. Encoded protein: CSAHRDRVTGEQFF.

In its sample, this clonotype was seen many times. The gene calls are TRBV5-6 and TRBJ2-1; 7 bases fit TRBD2. J was trimmed by 9 bases and V by 5 bases; bases with no gene match: 8. Germline CDR1 reads SGHDT; CDR2 reads YYEEEE. This CDR3 is built from 13 residues. CDR3 nucleotides: TGTGCCAGCAGTCTTGGTTCGGGGGGTGAGCAGTTCTTC. Translated: CASSLGSGGEQFF.

The chain uses TRBV28 and TRBJ1-1; perhaps TRBD1 as D (5 bases). The CDR3 is made up of 15 amino acids. Germline assignment: CDR1 MDHEN and CDR2 SYDVKM. V lost 3 bases to trimming and J lost 5 bases, with 16 bases between them. This chain's CDR3 is CASSFNRGAWTEAFF. CDR3 DNA: TGTGCCAGCAGTTTCAATAGGGGCGCGTGGACTGAAGCTTTCTTT.

The rearrangement links TRBV4-3 to TRBJ1-2; perhaps TRBD1 as D (6 bases). Per the germline V gene, CDR1 is LGHNA and CDR2 is YSLEER. This CDR3 is built from 16 residues. Trimming shortened V by 0 bases and J by 2 bases, and 13 bases separated the two germline ends. The CDR3 DNA is TGCGCCAGCAGCCAAGATGTGGGGGGCACCAACTATGGCTACACCTTC. Its translation is CASSQDVGGTNYGYTF.

This clonotype was recorded many times. The J gene is TRBJ2-5, the V gene TRBV6-5; TRBD1 is a possible D gene (5 bases). Trimming removed 0 bases from V and 1 base from J, with 6 bases in between. The CDR3 covers 14 residues. The germline V gene encodes CDR1 MNHEY and CDR2 SVGAGI. As DNA, the CDR3 is TGTGCCAGCAGTTACTCGACAGCCCAAGAGACCCAGTACTTC. It codes for CASSYSTAQETQYF.

This clonotype was observed a handful of times. The rearrangement uses TRBV6-5 and TRBJ2-3, with 8 bases aligning to TRBD2. Germline trimming cut 2 bases from V and 8 bases from J; bases unmatched to any gene: 6. From germline, CDR1 is MNHEY and CDR2 SVGAGI. The CDR3 is 14 amino acids. The CDR3: CASSYAPLAGTQYF. The DNA for the CDR3 is TGTGCCAGCAGTTACGCCCCCCTAGCGGGTACGCAGTATTTT.

To note about this clonotype: A much larger clone is a single base away; this may be a read error. The chain has TRBV15 and TRBJ2-5; 7 nucleotides line up with TRBD1. Germline CDR1 reads LNHNV; CDR2 reads YYDKDF (reference sequence). The CDR3 sequence is 13 residues long. The CDR3 DNA reads as TGTGCCACCGTGGGACAGATTCAGGAGACCCGGTACTTC. Protein product: CATVGQIQETRYF.

The rearrangement joins TRBV7-2 to TRBJ1-4; D is uncertain. The CDR3 runs 16 residues. V was trimmed by 2 bases and J by 5 bases, leaving 15 bases between them. Germline assignment: CDR1 SGHTA and CDR2 FQGNSA. The CDR3 sequence: CASSLRASKGNEKLFF. CDR3 DNA sequence: TGTGCCAGCAGCTTACGGGCTTCAAAAGGCAATGAAAAACTGTTTTTT. Drawing the rest from reference TRBV7-2 and TRBJ1-4, the complete variable domain is GAGVSQSPSNKVTEKGKDVELRCDPISGHTALYWYRQSLGQGLEFLIYFQGNSAPDKSGLPSDRFSAERTGGSVSTLTIQRTQQEDSAVYLCASSLRASKGNEKLFFGSGTQLSVL.

The rearrangement joins TRBV5-1 to TRBJ1-6; 9 bases fit TRBD1. Per the germline V gene, CDR1 is SGHRS and CDR2 is YFSETQ. Trimming removed 3 bases from V and 9 bases from J; junction bases left unmatched: 4. The CDR3 spans 14 residues. In DNA form, the CDR3 reads TGCGCCAGCAGCTCGGGGACAGGGAGTTCACCCCTCCACTTT. This encodes CASSSGTGSSPLHF.

J is TRBJ1-3 and V is TRBV20-1, with TRBD1 matching 9 bases. This CDR3 region has 14 residues. The germline V gene encodes CDR1 DFQATT and CDR2 SNEGSKA (reference sequence). V gave up 5 bases and J gave up 4 bases; unmatched junction bases: 6. Written as DNA, the CDR3 is TGCAGTGCTGATAGGACAGGGGACGGAAACACCATATATTTT. Protein: CSADRTGDGNTIYF.

This chain links TRBV12-3 or TRBV12-4 with TRBJ1-1, with D tentatively TRBD1 (5 bases). This CDR3 has 17 residues. V was shortened by 7 bases and J by 1 base, with 22 bases between the two germline ends. In DNA, the CDR3 is TGTGCCAGCACCCAAGAACCCCCGGGACGTTCGAACACTGAAGCTTTCTTT. Translation gives CASTQEPPGRSNTEAFF.

V and J are TRBV28 and TRBJ2-7; no reliable D call. The V gene's germline CDR1 is MDHEN and CDR2 SYDVKM. Trimming took 6 bases from V and 4 from J, leaving 10 bases between them. The CDR3 is made up of 12 amino acids. The CDR3 is CASRALDYEQYF. CDR3 nucleotides: TGTGCCAGCAGGGCTTTAGATTACGAGCAGTACTTC.

In this sample, this clonotype turned up a few times. The rearrangement joins TRBV28 to TRBJ2-3; D gene ambiguous. Germline CDR1 MDHEN, CDR2 SYDVKM. This CDR3 has 15 amino acids. Trimming took 5 bases from V and 6 from J, leaving 18 bases between them. CDR3 residues: CASSLTMTTGDTQYF. CDR3 sequence (DNA): TGTGCCAGCAGTCTAACGATGACCACTGGCGATACGCAGTATTTT.

This chain links TRBV5-1 with TRBJ1-1; possibly TRBD1 for D (5 bases). CDR1 and CDR2 from the germline V gene are SGHRS and YFSETQ. Deletions cut 8 bases from V and 1 base from J, with 12 bases between. The CDR3 has 13 residues. The CDR3 region is CASLQDTNTEAFF. Here the CDR3 DNA reads TGCGCCAGTTTACAGGACACGAACACTGAAGCTTTCTTT.

This clonotype was counted only a few times. V gene TRBV7-6 combines with J gene TRBJ2-3; 11 bases are a match to TRBD2. V was clipped by 2 bases and J by 3 bases; unmatched bases: 4. The CDR3 loop spans 16 amino acids. Germline V gene sequence: CDR1 SGHVS, CDR2 FNYEAQ. CDR3 coding DNA: TGTGCCAGCAGCTTAAGGGCTAGCGGGGGGACAGATACGCAGTATTTT. Translated: CASSLRASGGTDTQYF.

This chain connects TRBV5-1 to TRBJ1-1; 7 bases fit TRBD1. The CDR3 runs 14 residues. Per germline, CDR1 SGHRS and CDR2 YFSETQ. Unmatched junction bases numbered 4, after V lost 2 bases and J lost 3 bases. Here the CDR3 reads CASSLQGWHTEAFF. The CDR3 region has the DNA TGCGCCAGCAGCTTACAGGGGTGGCACACTGAAGCTTTCTTT.

This clonotype was seen a few times. The rearrangement uses TRBV12-3 or TRBV12-4 and TRBJ2-7, with TRBD1 matching over 8 bases. The ends lost 3 bases at V and 1 base at J; junction bases unmatched: 8. The CDR3 runs 16 residues. The CDR3 bases are TGTGCCAGCAGTTTGGGCAGGGGGCATGAATCCTACGAGCAGTACTTC. It encodes CASSLGRGHESYEQYF.

J is TRBJ1-2 and V is TRBV5-1; D unresolved. Germline loops: CDR1 SGHRS, CDR2 YFSETQ. V shed 4 bases and J shed 0 bases, with 10 bases lying between them. The CDR3 totals 14 residues. The CDR3 reads CASSMPNANYGYTF. CDR3 nucleotides: TGCGCCAGCAGCATGCCAAACGCTAACTATGGCTACACCTTC.

The chain carries TRBV4-3 and TRBJ1-4, with a possible D match to TRBD1 (5 bases). V was clipped by 0 bases and J by 8 bases, with 13 bases between them. The germline gives CDR1 LGHNA, CDR2 YSLEER. This CDR3 spans 15 amino acids. The CDR3 nucleotides are TGCGCCAGCAGCCAAGATCCGGGCCCAGGGGAAAAACTGTTTTTT. It translates to CASSQDPGPGEKLFF.

This clonotype was counted only a few times. The V gene is TRBV6-2 or TRBV6-3, the J gene TRBJ1-1; D is ambiguous. The CDR3 has 12 residues. With 5 bases removed from V and 5 bases from J, the gap between germline ends came to 9 bases. Germline values: CDR1 MNHEY, CDR2 SVGEGT. CDR3 residues: CASSPTVTEAFF. CDR3 nucleotides: TGTGCCAGCAGTCCTACAGTTACTGAAGCTTTCTTT.

This chain connects TRBV12-5 to TRBJ2-7; TRBD1 is a possible D gene (5 bases). The ends were cut back, 5 bases at V and 1 base at J, with 18 bases in the middle. This CDR3 is 16 amino acids long. Germline loops: CDR1 LGHNT, CDR2 FRNRAP. Here the CDR3 reads CASGLYASGFSYEQYF. As DNA, the CDR3 is TGTGCTAGTGGTCTTTACGCTTCAGGGTTTTCCTACGAGCAGTACTTC.

The V and J genes are TRBV4-1 and TRBJ1-3, with TRBD1 as a possible D gene (5 bases). V lost 0 bases and J 7 bases, leaving 10 bases between the germline ends. The germline V gene encodes CDR1 MGHRA and CDR2 YSYEKL. This CDR3 contains 14 residues. CDR3 coding DNA: TGCGCCAGCAGCCAAGATCCAGGGATCAACACCATATATTTT. Amino acid sequence: CASSQDPGINTIYF.

The chain combines TRBV7-8 with TRBJ2-2; the D gene is possibly TRBD1 (6 bases). The CDR3 has 16 amino acids. The ends were cut back, 2 bases at V and 9 bases at J, with 19 bases in the middle. The germline V gene encodes CDR1 SGHVS and CDR2 FQNEAQ. The CDR3 coding sequence is TGTGCCAGCAGCTTACTTGGTGGGGGCCCATTGTGGGAGCTGTTTTTT. It yields the protein CASSLLGGGPLWELFF.

The V and J genes are TRBV12-3 or TRBV12-4 and TRBJ1-1; TRBD1 agrees at 7 bases. V trimming: 5 bases; J trimming: 2 bases; junction bases outside the gene matches: 8. This CDR3 has 15 amino acids. Here the CDR3 reads CASSGQGGLNTEAFF. Here the CDR3 DNA reads TGTGCCAGCAGTGGCCAGGGGGGCCTTAACACTGAAGCTTTCTTT.

This clonotype came up a few times. The DNA for the CDR3 is TGTGCCAGCAGCTCCGACCCGTGGTCAGTGGACAATGAGCAGTTCTTC. The encoded protein is CASSSDPWSVDNEQFF. The chain combines TRBV11-1 with TRBJ2-1; D gene ambiguous. This CDR3 is 16 amino acids long. Germline V gene lookup returns CDR1 SGHAT and CDR2 FQDESV (reference sequence). With 4 bases removed from V and 5 bases from J, the gap between germline ends came to 18 bases.

This sequence joins TRBV12-3 or TRBV12-4 and TRBJ1-1; D is unclear. The V and J ends lost 2 bases and 2 bases respectively, with 18 bases between them. The CDR3 consists of 17 residues. The CDR3 reads CASSLFRYGPNNTEAFF. CDR3 coding DNA: TGTGCCAGCAGTTTATTTAGGTATGGGCCAAATAACACTGAAGCTTTCTTT.

The rearrangement uses TRBV3-1 and TRBJ2-4; no reliable D call. The CDR3 extends over 15 amino acids. Per the germline V gene, CDR1 is LGHDT and CDR2 is YNNKEL (reference sequence). V was shortened by 4 bases and J by 0 bases, with 10 bases between the two germline ends. The CDR3 protein is CASSPKGAAKNIQYF. CDR3 nucleotide sequence: TGTGCCAGCAGCCCGAAGGGTGCAGCCAAAAACATTCAGTACTTC. Complete variable domain (other parts from reference TRBV3-1 and TRBJ2-4): DTAVSQTPKYLVTQMGNDKSIKCEQNLGHDTMYWYKQDSKKFLKIMFSYNNKELIINETVPNRFSPKSPDKAHLNLHINSLELGDSAVYFCASSPKGAAKNIQYFGAGTRLSVL.

The V and J genes are TRBV28 and TRBJ2-7; D not certain. The ends were cut back, 6 bases at V and 1 base at J, with 10 bases in the middle. The CDR3 is 13 amino acids. Looked up from germline, CDR1 is MDHEN and CDR2 is SYDVKM. The CDR3 bases are TGTGCCAGCAGGGATGGATCATCCTACGAGCAGTACTTC. As protein: CASRDGSSYEQYF. The variable domain in full, with the rest retrieved from reference TRBV28 and TRBJ2-7, is DVKVTQSSRYLVKRTGEKVFLECVQDMDHENMFWYRQDPGLGLRLIYFSYDVKMKEKGDIPEGYSVSREKKERFSLILESASTNQTSMYLCASRDGSSYEQYFGPGTRLTVT.